These 11 T cell receptor beta chains were sequenced from one sample in a study of blood T cell repertoires in COVID-19. Sequencing used immunoSEQ multiplex PCR; TCRdb keeps in-frame clones, though not all of them. The data show some 330,000 clones, with about nine tenths seen just once and roughly 1.9% held by the top ten. Sequencing was carried out using peripheral blood. The receptor set was obtained from a woman in her twenties or thirties with COVID-19, enrolled during active disease.

V and J are TRBV6-2 or TRBV6-3 and TRBJ2-7, with 10 bases that match TRBD1. Germline V lookup: CDR1 MNHEY, CDR2 SVGEGT. The CDR3 runs to 14 residues. V dropped 6 bases and J dropped 7; count of bases not matched to a gene: 9. CDR3 in amino acids: CASSRGTGAREQYF. CDR3 in DNA: TGTGCCAGCAGCCGAGGGACAGGGGCTCGGGAGCAGTACTTC.

The count of this clone is one. The rearrangement links TRBV7-9 to TRBJ2-2, with D possibly TRBD1 on 6 matching bases. V was clipped by 5 bases and J by 6 bases, with 16 bases between them. CDR1 and CDR2 from the germline V gene are SEHNR and FQNEAQ (reference sequence). This CDR3 contains 15 residues. The CDR3 loop reads CASSPWLDSSGELFF. The CDR3 DNA is TGTGCCAGCAGCCCCTGGTTGGACAGTTCCGGGGAGCTGTTTTTT.

CDR3 protein: CASSQIRTGGVTGELFF. CDR3 nucleotides: TGTGCCAGCAGCCAAATTCGGACAGGGGGCGTGACCGGGGAGCTGTTTTTT. The rearrangement uses TRBV3-1 (or the pseudogene TRBV3-2) and TRBJ2-2; 11 nucleotides match TRBD1. With 2 bases clipped from V and 5 bases from J, the junction kept 7 bases outside the gene matches. This CDR3 region has 17 residues. Germline V lookup: CDR1 LGHDT, CDR2 YNNKEL (reference sequence).

This chain connects TRBV12-5 to TRBJ1-5; D not certain. The CDR3 is made up of 12 amino acids. The V gene lost 4 bases and the J gene lost 2 bases, with 3 bases spanning the gap. From germline, CDR1 is LGHNT and CDR2 FRNRAP. The CDR3 loop reads CASGSGNQPQHF. Written as DNA, the CDR3 is TGTGCTAGTGGTTCCGGCAATCAGCCCCAGCATTTT.

The rearrangement uses TRBV2 and TRBJ2-7; the D gene is possibly TRBD2 (5 bases). The CDR3 has 14 residues. The V gene's germline CDR1 is SNHLY and CDR2 FYNNEI. V was cut by 6 bases and J by 6 bases, with 18 bases left in between. The CDR3 DNA reads TGTGCCAGCAGGGCCAAGAGGGCTGAATCCGAGCAGTACTTC. Its translation: CASRAKRAESEQYF.

The J gene is TRBJ2-3, the V gene TRBV6-5; D gene ambiguous. The CDR3 is 15 residues long. With 7 bases removed from V and 0 bases from J, the gap between germline ends came to 14 bases. Germline CDR1 MNHEY, CDR2 SVGAGI. The CDR3, as DNA: TGTGCCAGCACCCTACGGGTTACTAGCACAGATACGCAGTATTTT. It translates to CASTLRVTSTDTQYF.

V gene TRBV7-9 combines with J gene TRBJ1-3, with D perhaps TRBD1 (5 bases). The V end lost 5 bases, the J end lost 5 bases, and 16 bases lay between the germline ends. The CDR3 is 15 amino acids. Germline values: CDR1 SEHNR, CDR2 FQNEAQ (reference sequence). In DNA, the CDR3 is TGTGCCAGCAGCCCAGGGTCGGGACTAAGAAACACCATATATTTT. It translates to CASSPGSGLRNTIYF.

This clone came up a few times. The CDR3 DNA reads TGTGCCAGCAGGCCTACAGGGAGGGTCGGCAATGAGCAGTTCTTC. This gives the protein CASRPTGRVGNEQFF. V usage is TRBV28 and J usage is TRBJ2-1; TRBD2 might be the D (7 bases). The CDR3 extends over 15 amino acids. With 6 bases removed from V and 6 bases from J, the gap between germline ends came to 18 bases. CDR1 is MDHEN and CDR2 is SYDVKM in the germline V gene.

The genes are TRBV2 and TRBJ2-7; tentative D call: TRBD1 (7 bases). The germline gives CDR1 SNHLY, CDR2 FYNNEI. This CDR3 has 16 amino acids. V was trimmed by 6 bases and J by 3 bases, leaving 21 bases between them. CDR3: CASRKDRRGLFYEQYF. The DNA for the CDR3 is TGTGCCAGCAGGAAGGACAGGCGGGGCCTTTTCTACGAGCAGTACTTC.

This clone has only one observation. The gene calls are TRBV6-4 and TRBJ2-7; 9 bases are shared with TRBD1. The CDR3 is 13 amino acids. Germline V gene lookup returns CDR1 MRHNA and CDR2 SNTAGT. The V segment lost 8 bases and the J segment 3 bases; nucleotides outside the gene matches: 5. CDR3 region: CASGRDRDYEQYV. CDR3 nucleotides: TGTGCCAGCGGAAGGGACAGGGACTACGAGCAGTACGTC.

This clone has a single count. The chain joins TRBV21-1 to TRBJ1-1; the table's D call, TRBD1, was not checked against the DNA. TRBV21-1 is an annotated pseudogene. The CDR3 runs 18 residues. The CDR3 region has the DNA TGTGCCAGCACCGGGACAGGCCTATGCGGGTGGGTGAACACTGAAGCTTTCTTT. It codes for CASTGTGLCGWVNTEAFF.